The next 11 T cell receptor beta chains were all read from a single sample in a study of blood T cell repertoires in COVID-19. Produced via immunoSEQ multiplex PCR; TCRdb's table is partial and in-frame only. Of roughly 150,000 clones in the sample, 75% to 90% were seen once. Source material: peripheral blood. The receptors shown here come from a man aged 18 to 29 with COVID-19, enrolled during active disease.

CDR3 nucleotides: TGTGCCAGCAGCTTACTAGCGGTCTACAATGAGCAGTTCTTC. Amino acids: CASSLLAVYNEQFF. The chain employs TRBV7-9 and TRBJ2-1; TRBD2 agrees at 7 bases. The CDR3 runs 14 residues. Trimming cost V 2 bases and J 3 bases; bases outside gene matches: 1. Germline CDR1 reads SEHNR; CDR2 reads FQNEAQ (reference sequence).

The V and J genes are TRBV24-1 and TRBJ1-2; 9 nucleotides agree with TRBD1. Germline CDR1 and CDR2: KGHDR and SFDVKD. The V gene end was trimmed by 9 bases and the J gene end by 9 bases; junction bases not matched to a gene: 10. This CDR3 contains 13 residues. The CDR3 DNA follows: TGTGCCACCCGCGGACAGGGGACCTCAAGCTACACCTTC. Translation: CATRGQGTSSYTF.

This clone was counted between two and nine times. The chain recombines TRBV6-5 with TRBJ2-7, with D possibly TRBD2 on 5 matching bases. CDR3 size: 15 residues. CDR1 MNHEY and CDR2 SVGAGI come from the germline V gene. Deletions cut 8 bases from V and 2 bases from J, with 19 bases between. As DNA, the CDR3 is TGTGCCAGCCGGGGTGGGCCGGCCGGGACCTACGAGCAGTACTTC. Its translation: CASRGGPAGTYEQYF.

The V call is TRBV5-6, the J call TRBJ2-7, with a possible D match to TRBD2 (6 bases). The CDR3 loop spans 12 amino acids. Germline V CDR1 and CDR2: SGHDT, YYEEEE. Trimming pared 4 bases from V and 4 bases from J, leaving 9 bases between. CDR3 loop: CASSGRGYEQYF. As DNA, the CDR3 is TGTGCCAGCAGCGGTCGGGGGTACGAGCAGTACTTC.

A few counts support this clone. J is TRBJ2-6 and V is TRBV7-2; tentative D call: TRBD2 (7 bases). Looked up from germline, CDR1 is SGHTA and CDR2 is FQGNSA. There are 15 residues in the CDR3. Trimming took off 3 bases at V and 4 bases at J, with 10 bases between the two ends. The CDR3: CASSFGGLGANVLTF. The CDR3 coding sequence is TGTGCCAGCAGCTTCGGGGGGCTCGGGGCCAACGTCCTGACTTTC.

CDR3 DNA: TGTGCCAGCAGCCAACCCGCCGAGCCCAAAAACATTCAGTACTTC. Protein product: CASSQPAEPKNIQYF. V and J are TRBV5-5 and TRBJ2-4; D unclear. Germline CDR1 SGHKS, CDR2 YYEKEE (reference sequence). Trimming removed 4 bases from V and 2 bases from J, with 13 bases in between. The CDR3 totals 15 residues.

The chain has TRBV10-2 and TRBJ2-3; TRBD2 matches 7 bases. CDR3 size: 11 residues. Trimming cost V 8 bases and J 14 bases; bases outside gene matches: 10. The germline V gene has CDR1 WSHSY and CDR2 SAAADI. The CDR3 DNA follows: TGCGCCAGCTTGAATGGGGGGGATTGGTATTTT. Protein: CASLNGGDWYF.

The V gene is TRBV5-1, the J gene TRBJ2-7; 9 bases line up with TRBD2. J was trimmed by 3 bases and V by 7 bases; bases with no gene match: 8. CDR1 and CDR2 (germline): SGHRS, YFSETQ. The CDR3 sequence is 14 residues long. Written as DNA, the CDR3 is TGCGCCAGCCAACAGGCTAGCGGGAACTACGAGCAGTACTTC. Translating it yields CASQQASGNYEQYF.

The gene calls are TRBV11-2 and TRBJ2-7; D perhaps matches TRBD2 (7 bases). V lost 1 base to trimming and J lost 3 bases, with 13 bases between them. The CDR3 runs 15 residues. Looked up from germline, CDR1 is SGHAT and CDR2 is FQNNGV. This chain's CDR3 is CASSLVGGPGYEQYF. For the CDR3, the DNA is TGTGCCAGCAGCTTAGTCGGGGGGCCGGGCTACGAGCAGTACTTC. Based on the CDR3 plus reference TRBV11-2 and TRBJ2-7, the full variable domain is EAGVAQSPRYKIIEKRQSVAFWCNPISGHATLYWYQQILGQGPKLLIQFQNNGVVDDSQLPKDRFSAERLKGVDSTLKIQPAKLEDSAVYLCASSLVGGPGYEQYFGPGTRLTVT.

The chain has TRBV5-1 and TRBJ2-1, with TRBD2 matching 13 bases. V was clipped by 5 bases and J by 5 bases; unmatched bases: 4. CDR3 length: 15 residues. In germline, CDR1 is SGHRS, CDR2 YFSETQ. Here the CDR3 reads CASSPGLAGDNEQFF. As DNA, the CDR3 is TGCGCCAGCAGTCCCGGACTAGCGGGAGACAATGAGCAGTTCTTC. Full variable domain (outside the CDR3, taken from reference TRBV5-1 and TRBJ2-1): KAGVTQTPRYLIKTRGQQVTLSCSPISGHRSVSWYQQTPGQGLQFLFEYFSETQRNKGNFPGRFSGRQFSNSRSEMNVSTLELGDSALYLCASSPGLAGDNEQFFGPGTRLTVL.

This clone turned up a few times. This chain joins TRBV5-4 and TRBJ1-5; D not resolved. CDR1 is SGHNT and CDR2 is YYREEE in the germline V gene (reference sequence). Trimming pared 0 bases from V and 4 bases from J, leaving 5 bases between. The CDR3 totals 13 residues. The CDR3 sequence: CASSLAPNQPQHF. The CDR3 region has the DNA TGTGCCAGCAGCTTGGCCCCGAATCAGCCCCAGCATTTT.